Listed here are 8 T cell receptor beta chains from one sample, sequenced in a study of T cell responses to AZD1222 COVID-19 vaccine. The data were produced by immunoSEQ multiplex PCR, yet TCRdb's version contains in-frame clones alone and is incomplete. The table records about 130,000 clones, 85% to 90% of them present only once. The specimen was peripheral blood, collected 28 days after the second AZD1222 dose. These receptors all stem from an adult who received the AZD1222 COVID-19 vaccine.

The chain employs TRBV12-3 or TRBV12-4 and TRBJ1-1; D is unresolved. V shed 0 bases and J shed 11 bases, with 13 bases lying between them. CDR3 length equals 13 residues. CDR3 amino acids: CASSLASNVGAFF. As DNA, the CDR3 is TGTGCCAGCAGTTTAGCTTCTAATGTTGGGGCTTTCTTT.

The chain employs TRBV19 and TRBJ1-1, with D hard to call. The V and J ends lost 3 bases and 0 bases respectively, with 8 bases between them. The germline gives CDR1 LNHDA, CDR2 SQIVND (reference sequence). CDR3 length: 14 residues. CDR3 loop: CASSMAVMNTEAFF. Written as DNA, the CDR3 is TGTGCCAGTAGTATGGCAGTCATGAACACTGAAGCTTTCTTT.

This chain links TRBV5-1 with TRBJ1-1, with unresolved D. The germline V gene has CDR1 SGHRS and CDR2 YFSETQ. Trimming took off 4 bases at V and 1 base at J, with 11 bases between the two ends. The CDR3 length is 14 residues. The CDR3 loop is CASSPPDSNTEAFF. CDR3 DNA sequence: TGCGCCAGCAGCCCTCCCGATTCGAACACTGAAGCTTTCTTT. Drawing the rest from reference TRBV5-1 and TRBJ1-1, the complete variable domain is KAGVTQTPRYLIKTRGQQVTLSCSPISGHRSVSWYQQTPGQGLQFLFEYFSETQRNKGNFPGRFSGRQFSNSRSEMNVSTLELGDSALYLCASSPPDSNTEAFFGQGTRLTVV.

This clone was detected only once. The chain has TRBV18 and TRBJ2-3; 13 positions agree with TRBD2. V lost 2 bases, J lost 5 bases, and 1 base stayed unmatched. The CDR3 loop spans 15 amino acids. CDR1 is KGHSH and CDR2 is LQKENI in the germline V gene. The CDR3 spells CASSPGLAGVDTQYF. The CDR3 bases are TGTGCCAGCTCACCAGGACTAGCGGGGGTAGATACGCAGTATTTT. Full variable domain (missing parts from reference TRBV18 and TRBJ2-3): NAGVMQNPRHLVRRRGQEARLRCSPMKGHSHVYWYRQLPEEGLKFMVYLQKENIIDESGMPKERFSAEFPKEGPSILRIQQVVRGDSAAYFCASSPGLAGVDTQYFGPGTRLTVL.

The chain has TRBV12-5 and TRBJ2-5; no definite D call. Germline values: CDR1 LGHNT, CDR2 FRNRAP. The V end lost 6 bases, the J end lost 4 bases, and 6 bases lay between the germline ends. The CDR3 length is 11 residues. Here the CDR3 reads CASGTGETQYF. The CDR3 DNA reads as TGTGCTAGTGGCACCGGAGAGACCCAGTACTTC.

V is TRBV6-7 and J is TRBJ2-5; TRBD2 might be the D (7 bases). TRBV6-7 is labeled an ORF, and its function is uncertain. Trimming stripped 0 bases from V and 5 bases from J, with 22 bases between. The CDR3 is made up of 18 amino acids. CDR3 residues: CASSYSVLVWGGLETQYF. CDR3 coding DNA: TGTGCCAGCAGTTACTCGGTTTTGGTCTGGGGGGGCCTTGAGACCCAGTACTTC.

V is TRBV27 and J is TRBJ1-2, with 12 bases that match TRBD1. This CDR3 comprises 14 residues. The V and J ends lost 4 bases and 8 bases, in that order; junction bases with no gene match: 5. CDR1 and CDR2 (germline): MNHEY, SMNVEV (reference sequence). The DNA of the CDR3 is TGTGCCAGCAGTTCGGGACAGGGGGCGCGGGGCTACACCTTC. Protein sequence: CASSSGQGARGYTF.

This chain connects TRBV10-3 to TRBJ1-1, with 9 bases that match TRBD1. The J segment lost 4 bases and the V segment lost 9 bases, leaving 3 bases of the junction unmatched. CDR1 is ENHRY, CDR2 SYGVKD, per germline. This CDR3 has 12 amino acids. The CDR3 protein is CAITGGGTEAFF. The DNA of the CDR3 is TGTGCCATTACAGGGGGCGGCACTGAAGCTTTCTTT.